Below, 21 T cell receptor beta chains from the same sample are listed, as sequenced in a study of cytomegalovirus exposure and HLA in healthy donors. PCR involved 60 Vbeta and 13 Jbeta primers. Profiled with immunoSEQ multiplex PCR; TCRdb holds only in-frame clones, not every one. Of some 130,000 clones detected, less than 85% appear once; the ten largest clones hold roughly 1.9%. Sequenced input: PBMCs. The source of these receptors is a woman in her sixties in good health and CMV-seropositive.

A note on this clone: Within the sample, other DNA sequences also encode this same CDR3. The chain employs TRBV2 and TRBJ1-5; D is unclear. The CDR3 runs 13 residues. V was trimmed by 4 bases and J by 1 base, leaving 5 bases between them. Germline V CDR1 and CDR2: SNHLY, FYNNEI. CDR3 coding DNA: TGTGCCAGCAGTGCAGGCAGCAATCAGCCCCAGCATTTT. Its protein product is CASSAGSNQPQHF.

The rearrangement joins TRBV2 to TRBJ2-5, with 7 bases lining up with TRBD1. CDR1 SNHLY and CDR2 FYNNEI come from the germline V gene. The CDR3 loop spans 17 amino acids. V lost 2 bases, J lost 2 bases, and 11 bases stayed unmatched. CDR3 DNA: TGTGCCAGCAGTGAATTGACGCTGGCAGGGGGACAAGAGACCCAGTACTTC. It yields the protein CASSELTLAGGQETQYF.

The chain links TRBV5-8 to TRBJ2-3, with TRBD1 as a possible D gene (6 bases). Trimming removed 2 bases at V and 3 bases at J, with 13 bases between. Germline V gene sequence: CDR1 SGHTS, CDR2 YDEGEE. The CDR3 covers 15 residues. The CDR3 nucleotides read TGTGCCAGCAGCTTCACAGGGAAAGGAACAGATACGCAGTATTTT. Translating it yields CASSFTGKGTDTQYF.

The chain carries TRBV9 and TRBJ2-7; 7 bases align to TRBD1. This CDR3 has 15 amino acids. Trimming at V came to 2 bases and at J to 2 bases, leaving 7 bases not matched to a gene. In germline, CDR1 is SGDLS, CDR2 YYNGEE. The CDR3 sequence: CASSVRQGDTYEQYF. CDR3 coding DNA: TGTGCCAGCAGCGTCAGACAGGGTGATACCTACGAGCAGTACTTC.

The chain employs TRBV6-5 and TRBJ1-5; D ambiguous. Trimming removed 5 bases at V and 6 bases at J, with 17 bases between. CDR3 length: 15 residues. Looked up from germline, CDR1 is MNHEY and CDR2 is SVGAGI. The CDR3 nucleotides read TGTGCCAGCAGTCCCGGAGAGAGACCGAGTCAGCCCCAGCATTTT. It encodes CASSPGERPSQPQHF.

This rearrangement joins TRBV5-1 to TRBJ1-5, with D tentatively TRBD1 (6 bases). Deletions cut 4 bases from V and 2 bases from J, with 10 bases between. CDR1 and CDR2 from the germline V gene are SGHRS and YFSETQ. The CDR3 loop spans 14 amino acids. CDR3 nucleotide sequence: TGCGCCAGCAGCACAGGGTCGGGCAATCAGCCCCAGCATTTT. Protein sequence: CASSTGSGNQPQHF.

The chain is built from TRBV28 and TRBJ2-7; 8 nucleotides align to TRBD1. V trimming: 10 bases; J trimming: 4 bases; junction bases outside the gene matches: 9. Germline CDR1 reads MDHEN; CDR2 reads SYDVKM. The CDR3 has 13 residues. The CDR3 DNA reads TGTGCCACCGAACCGGGACAGGTGTACGAGCAGTACTTC. Protein: CATEPGQVYEQYF.

This chain joins TRBV7-8 and TRBJ1-1, with a weak D call TRBD1 (6 bases). Trimming shortened V by 2 bases and J by 4 bases, and 11 bases separated the two germline ends. The CDR3 length is 14 residues. Germline V lookup: CDR1 SGHVS, CDR2 FQNEAQ. The CDR3 here is CASSLRDTFTEAFF. Here the CDR3 DNA reads TGTGCCAGCAGCTTAAGGGACACTTTCACTGAAGCTTTCTTT.

The J gene is TRBJ1-2, the V gene TRBV5-1; 8 nucleotides line up with TRBD1. This CDR3 has 15 amino acids. V was pared by 2 bases and J by 3 bases, with 6 bases of the junction left unmatched. CDR1 and CDR2 from the germline V gene are SGHRS and YFSETQ. CDR3: CASSLSTGGDYGYTF. CDR3 DNA sequence: TGCGCCAGCAGCTTAAGTACAGGGGGGGACTATGGCTACACCTTC.

The genes are TRBV5-4 and TRBJ1-5; D ambiguous. This CDR3 is 15 amino acids long. The V gene's germline CDR1 is SGHNT and CDR2 YYREEE (reference sequence). V lost 4 bases and J lost 3, with 14 bases in between. DNA for the CDR3: TGTGCCAGCAGCGAGGGTGGCCGTTTCAATCAGCCCCAGCATTTT. As protein: CASSEGGRFNQPQHF.

This chain joins TRBV19 and TRBJ1-2; 9 bases fit TRBD1. This CDR3 comprises 14 residues. The germline CDR1 and CDR2 sequences are LNHDA and SQIVND (reference sequence). V was clipped by 4 bases and J by 2 bases; unmatched bases: 2. CDR3 sequence (DNA): TGTGCCAGTAGTACCACAGGGGGCAACTATGGCTACACCTTC. Its translation is CASSTTGGNYGYTF.

This clone has only a few counts. The chain carries TRBV10-2 and TRBJ2-1; 7 positions match TRBD1. Germline trimming cut 1 base from V and 6 bases from J; bases unmatched to any gene: 6. The germline CDR1 and CDR2 sequences are WSHSY and SAAADI. There are 15 residues in the CDR3. The DNA of the CDR3 is TGCGCCAGCAGTGAGTGGCTGACAGGGTCCAATGAGCAGTTCTTC. It translates to CASSEWLTGSNEQFF.

V gene TRBV5-6 combines with J gene TRBJ2-1; D call uncertain. Trimming removed 0 bases at V and 5 bases at J, with 9 bases between. This CDR3 spans 14 amino acids. Looked up from germline, CDR1 is SGHDT and CDR2 is YYEEEE. The CDR3 nucleotides are TGTGCCAGCAGCTTGGCTACTCTTGACAATGAGCAGTTCTTC. It translates to CASSLATLDNEQFF.

This chain connects TRBV27 to TRBJ1-1; D possibly corresponds to TRBD1 (6 bases). Germline CDR1 MNHEY, CDR2 SMNVEV (reference sequence). Trimming took 4 bases from V and 0 from J, leaving 12 bases between them. The length of the CDR3 is 15 residues. CDR3 DNA sequence: TGTGCCAGCAGTTGGAGGGGGGGAATGAACACTGAAGCTTTCTTT. Protein: CASSWRGGMNTEAFF.

The V gene is TRBV5-1, the J gene TRBJ2-2; D is perhaps TRBD2 (7 bases). The CDR3 is 16 residues long. Germline CDR1 is SGHRS and CDR2 is YFSETQ. The V gene lost 1 base and the J gene lost 4 bases, with 14 bases spanning the gap. CDR3 coding DNA: TGCGCCAGCAGCTTGTGGGGGGGCGGTGGCACCGGGGAGCTGTTTTTT. It codes for CASSLWGGGGTGELFF.

This clone was seen a handful of times. This rearrangement joins TRBV5-6 to TRBJ1-2, with a tentative D call TRBD1 (6 bases). Germline V gene data show CDR1 as SGHDT and CDR2 as YYEEEE. The V and J ends lost 2 bases and 8 bases respectively, with 13 bases between them. CDR3 size: 13 residues. CDR3: CASSLRAGDGYTF. In DNA form, the CDR3 reads TGTGCCAGCAGCTTAAGGGCAGGGGACGGCTACACCTTC.

This clone was counted only a few times. The V and J genes are TRBV6-5 and TRBJ1-5; tentative D call: TRBD1 (5 bases). The CDR3 is 11 residues long. Germline V gene lookup returns CDR1 MNHEY and CDR2 SVGAGI. V shed 5 bases and J shed 9 bases, with 8 bases lying between them. CDR3 amino acids: CASSGGGPQHF. In nucleotides, the CDR3 is TGTGCCAGCAGTGGCGGGGGGCCCCAGCATTTT.

The rearrangement links TRBV9 to TRBJ2-7; D possibly corresponds to TRBD2 (7 bases). The CDR3 is 13 residues long. Per the germline V gene, CDR1 is SGDLS and CDR2 is YYNGEE. V lost 4 bases and J 5 bases, leaving 13 bases between the germline ends. The CDR3: CASSPPGGHEQYF. The CDR3 DNA follows: TGTGCCAGCAGCCCCCCCGGGGGGCACGAGCAGTACTTC. The full variable domain, its missing parts supplied by reference TRBV9 and TRBJ2-7, is DSGVTQTPKHLITATGQRVTLRCSPRSGDLSVYWYQQSLDQGLQFLIQYYNGEERAKGNILERFSAQQFPDLHSELNLSSLELGDSALYFCASSPPGGHEQYFGPGTRLTVT.

The rearrangement links TRBV7-9 to TRBJ2-3; 13 bases match TRBD2. The CDR3 spans 16 residues. The V and J ends lost 6 bases and 5 bases, in that order; junction bases with no gene match: 8. The germline V gene has CDR1 SEHNR and CDR2 FQNEAQ (reference sequence). Written as DNA, the CDR3 is TGTGCCAGCAGACGACCGGGACTAGCGGGACTAGATACGCAGTATTTT. Translated, it gives CASRRPGLAGLDTQYF.

A single count supports this clone. The V and J genes are TRBV12-5 and TRBJ2-4, with TRBD1 matching 7 bases. Trimming took 4 bases from V and 1 from J; bases not matched to a gene: 7. This CDR3 is 16 amino acids long. Germline V gene lookup returns CDR1 LGHNT and CDR2 FRNRAP. CDR3 nucleotide sequence: TGTGCTAGTGGTTACTGGACAGGAGCTGCCAAAAACATTCAGTACTTC. It specifies CASGYWTGAAKNIQYF.

J is TRBJ2-7 and V is TRBV5-4, with TRBD2 matching 8 bases. Trimming removed 0 bases from V and 6 bases from J; junction bases left unmatched: 5. The CDR3 is 14 residues long. Germline CDR1 SGHNT, CDR2 YYREEE (reference sequence). Here the CDR3 DNA reads TGTGCCAGCAGCTTGGAGGTTAGCGGGATCGAGCAGTACTTC. It encodes CASSLEVSGIEQYF.